This T cell receptor (beta chain) derives from a study of blood T cells in healthy people across ages. There are 13 residues in the CDR3. Germline-derived CDR1 and CDR2 are MNHEY and SMNVEV (reference sequence). V was cut by 8 bases and J by 0 bases, with 10 bases left in between. The use of a sample-barcoded 5' primer and a J-beta primer mix characterized a second PCR of about 7 to 12 cycles. MiXCR was run by TCRdb on the 5' RACE reads, yielding one entry per CDR3 protein. The repertoire consists of around 900,000 distinct CDR3 sequences, with just over 50% occurring once and the leading ten covering 20% to 25%. Findings and limits, study-wide: With naive T cell percentage, TCR beta diversity showed a strong correlation.

On this clonotype itself: The antigen is unknown.

Peripheral blood samples of 9 to 10 milliliters were drawn from each donor. Per sample, a minimum of 7 million PBMCs were isolated. The clonotype originates from a woman aged 55-75 years in good health. J is TRBJ1-2 and V is TRBV27, with D maybe TRBD1 (6 bases). The specimen was blood. CDR3 loop: CASGQLPNYGYTF. CDR3 DNA sequence: TGTGCCAGCGGACAGCTGCCTAACTATGGCTACACCTTC.